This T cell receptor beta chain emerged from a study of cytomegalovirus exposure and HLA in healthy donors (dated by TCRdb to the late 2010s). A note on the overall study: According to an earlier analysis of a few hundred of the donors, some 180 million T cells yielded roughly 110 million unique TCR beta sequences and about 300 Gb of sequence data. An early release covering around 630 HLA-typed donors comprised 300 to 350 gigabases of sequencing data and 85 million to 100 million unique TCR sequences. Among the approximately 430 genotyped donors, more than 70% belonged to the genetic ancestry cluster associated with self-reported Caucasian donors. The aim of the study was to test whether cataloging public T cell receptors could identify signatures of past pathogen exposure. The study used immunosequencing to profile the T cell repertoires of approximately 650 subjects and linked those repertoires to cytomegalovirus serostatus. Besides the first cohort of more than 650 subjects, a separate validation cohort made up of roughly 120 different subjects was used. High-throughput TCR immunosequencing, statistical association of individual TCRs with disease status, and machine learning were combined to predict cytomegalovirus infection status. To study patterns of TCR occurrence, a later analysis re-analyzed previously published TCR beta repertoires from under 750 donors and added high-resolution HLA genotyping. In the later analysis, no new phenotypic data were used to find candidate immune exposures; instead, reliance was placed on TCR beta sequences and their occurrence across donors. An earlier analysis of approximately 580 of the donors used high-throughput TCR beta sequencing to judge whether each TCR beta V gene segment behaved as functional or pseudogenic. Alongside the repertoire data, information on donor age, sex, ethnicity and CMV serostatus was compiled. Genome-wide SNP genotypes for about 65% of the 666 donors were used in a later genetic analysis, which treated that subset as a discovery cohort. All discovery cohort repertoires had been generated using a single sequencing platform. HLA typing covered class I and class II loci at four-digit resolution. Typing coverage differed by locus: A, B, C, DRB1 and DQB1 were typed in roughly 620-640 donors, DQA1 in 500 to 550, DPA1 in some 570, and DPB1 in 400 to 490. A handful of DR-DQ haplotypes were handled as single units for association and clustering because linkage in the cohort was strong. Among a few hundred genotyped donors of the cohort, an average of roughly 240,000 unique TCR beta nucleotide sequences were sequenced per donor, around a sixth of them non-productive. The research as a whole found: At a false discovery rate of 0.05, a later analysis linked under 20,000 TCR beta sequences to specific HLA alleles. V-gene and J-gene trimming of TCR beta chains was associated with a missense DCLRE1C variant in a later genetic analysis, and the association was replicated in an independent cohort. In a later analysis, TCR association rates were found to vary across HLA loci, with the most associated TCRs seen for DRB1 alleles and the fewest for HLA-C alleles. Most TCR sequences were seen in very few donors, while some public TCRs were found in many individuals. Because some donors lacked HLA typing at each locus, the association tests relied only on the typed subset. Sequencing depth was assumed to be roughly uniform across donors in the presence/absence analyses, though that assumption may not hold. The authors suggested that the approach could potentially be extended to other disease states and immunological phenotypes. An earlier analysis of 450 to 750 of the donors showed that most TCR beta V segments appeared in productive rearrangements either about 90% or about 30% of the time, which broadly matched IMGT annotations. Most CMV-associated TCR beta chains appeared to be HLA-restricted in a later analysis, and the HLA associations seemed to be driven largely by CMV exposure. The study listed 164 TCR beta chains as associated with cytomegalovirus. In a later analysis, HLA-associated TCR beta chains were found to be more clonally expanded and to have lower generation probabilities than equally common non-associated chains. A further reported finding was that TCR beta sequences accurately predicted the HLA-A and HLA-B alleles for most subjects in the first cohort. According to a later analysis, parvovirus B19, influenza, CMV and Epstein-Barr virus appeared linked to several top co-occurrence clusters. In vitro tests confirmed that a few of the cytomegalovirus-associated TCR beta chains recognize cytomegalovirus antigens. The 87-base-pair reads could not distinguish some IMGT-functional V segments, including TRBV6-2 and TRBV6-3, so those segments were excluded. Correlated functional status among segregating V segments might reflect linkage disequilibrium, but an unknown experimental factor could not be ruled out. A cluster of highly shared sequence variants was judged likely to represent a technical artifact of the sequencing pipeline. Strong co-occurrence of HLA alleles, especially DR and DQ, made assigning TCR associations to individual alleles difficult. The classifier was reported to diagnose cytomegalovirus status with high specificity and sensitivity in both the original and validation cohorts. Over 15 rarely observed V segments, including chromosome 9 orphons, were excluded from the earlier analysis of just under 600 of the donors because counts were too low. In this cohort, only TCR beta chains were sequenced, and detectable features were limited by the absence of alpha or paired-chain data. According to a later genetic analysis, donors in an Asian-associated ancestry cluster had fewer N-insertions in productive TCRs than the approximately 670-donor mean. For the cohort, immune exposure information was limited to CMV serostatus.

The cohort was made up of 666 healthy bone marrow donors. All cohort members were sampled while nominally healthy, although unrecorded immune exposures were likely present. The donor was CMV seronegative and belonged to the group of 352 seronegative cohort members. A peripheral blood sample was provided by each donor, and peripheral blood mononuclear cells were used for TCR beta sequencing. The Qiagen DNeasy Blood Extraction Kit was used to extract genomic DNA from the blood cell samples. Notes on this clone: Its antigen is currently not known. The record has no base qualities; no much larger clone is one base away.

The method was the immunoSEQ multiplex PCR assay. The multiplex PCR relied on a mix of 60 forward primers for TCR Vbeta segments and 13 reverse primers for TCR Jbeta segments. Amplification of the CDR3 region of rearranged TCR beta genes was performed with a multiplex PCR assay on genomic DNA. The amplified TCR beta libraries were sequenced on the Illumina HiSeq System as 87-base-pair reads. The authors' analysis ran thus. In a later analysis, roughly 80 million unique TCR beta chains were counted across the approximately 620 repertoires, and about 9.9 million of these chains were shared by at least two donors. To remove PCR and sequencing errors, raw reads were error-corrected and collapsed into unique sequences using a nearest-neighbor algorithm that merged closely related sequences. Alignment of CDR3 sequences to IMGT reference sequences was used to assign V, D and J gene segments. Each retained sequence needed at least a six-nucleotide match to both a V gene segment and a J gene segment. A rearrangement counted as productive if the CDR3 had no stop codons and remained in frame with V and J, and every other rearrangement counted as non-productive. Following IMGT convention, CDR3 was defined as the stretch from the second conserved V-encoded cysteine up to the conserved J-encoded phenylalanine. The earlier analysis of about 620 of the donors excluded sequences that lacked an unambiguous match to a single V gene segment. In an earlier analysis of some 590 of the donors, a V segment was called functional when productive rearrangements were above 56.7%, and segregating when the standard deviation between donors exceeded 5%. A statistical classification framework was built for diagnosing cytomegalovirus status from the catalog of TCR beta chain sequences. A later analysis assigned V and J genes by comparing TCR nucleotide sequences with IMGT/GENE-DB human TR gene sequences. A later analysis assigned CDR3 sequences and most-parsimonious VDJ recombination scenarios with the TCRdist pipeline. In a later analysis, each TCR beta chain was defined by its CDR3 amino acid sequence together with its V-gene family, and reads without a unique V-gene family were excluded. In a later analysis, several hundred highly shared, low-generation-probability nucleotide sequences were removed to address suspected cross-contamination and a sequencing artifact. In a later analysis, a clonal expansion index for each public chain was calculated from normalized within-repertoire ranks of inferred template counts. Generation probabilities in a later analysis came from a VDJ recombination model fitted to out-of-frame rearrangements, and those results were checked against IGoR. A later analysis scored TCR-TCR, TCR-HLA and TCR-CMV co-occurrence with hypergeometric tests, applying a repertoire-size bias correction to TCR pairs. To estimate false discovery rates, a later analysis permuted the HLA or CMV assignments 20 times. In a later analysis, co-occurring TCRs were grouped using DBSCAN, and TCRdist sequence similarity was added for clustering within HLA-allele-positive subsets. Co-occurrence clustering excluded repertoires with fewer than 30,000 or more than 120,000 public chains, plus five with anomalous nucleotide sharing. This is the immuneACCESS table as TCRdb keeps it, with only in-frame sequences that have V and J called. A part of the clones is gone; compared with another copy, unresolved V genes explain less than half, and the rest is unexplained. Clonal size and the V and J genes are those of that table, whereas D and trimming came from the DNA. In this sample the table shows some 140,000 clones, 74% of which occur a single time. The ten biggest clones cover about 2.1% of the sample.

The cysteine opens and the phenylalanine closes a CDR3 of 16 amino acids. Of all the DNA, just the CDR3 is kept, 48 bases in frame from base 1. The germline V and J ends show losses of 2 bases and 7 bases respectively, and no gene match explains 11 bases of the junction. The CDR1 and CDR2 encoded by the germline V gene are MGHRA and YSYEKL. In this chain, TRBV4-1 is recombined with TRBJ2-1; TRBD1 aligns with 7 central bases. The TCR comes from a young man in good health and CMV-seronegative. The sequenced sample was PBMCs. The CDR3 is CASSQTRDSGRNEQFF. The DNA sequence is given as TGCGCCAGCAGCCAAACCCGGGACAGTGGCCGAAATGAGCAGTTCTTC.